This TCR beta chain was sequenced during a study of OX40 agonist ivuxolimab in advanced cancers. Study outcomes and limitations: Averaging showed that CD8+ T cells had more expanded clones than CD4+ did.

The CDR3 runs 11 residues. The germline gives CDR1 SNHLY, CDR2 FYNNEI. The V gene lost 6 bases and the J gene lost 6 bases, with 9 bases spanning the gap. Sequencing used immunoSEQ multiplex PCR; TCRdb keeps in-frame clones, though not all of them. The data show 50,000 to 70,000 clones, just over 85% seen once. For this clone: Its specificity is not known.

The sequenced sample was CD4+ or CD8+ T cells sorted from blood, obtained in a trial of the OX40 agonist ivuxolimab. V and J are TRBV2 and TRBJ2-7; no clear D gene. The TCR sequence derives from an adult with an advanced solid tumor such as melanoma, head and neck, liver or kidney cancer. This CDR3 is CASRYMFEQYF. CDR3 DNA: TGTGCCAGCAGATATATGTTCGAGCAGTACTTC.